Following are 10 T cell receptor beta chains from one sample sequenced in a study of molecular identifiers for immune sequencing clone quantification. TCRdb re-analysed the PCR reads in MiXCR, keeping a single row per CDR3 protein. The data show nearly 650,000 distinct CDR3 sequences, with 25% seen just once and 0.78% held by the top ten. The sequenced sample consisted of naive CD8+ T cells from blood, with Jurkat cell RNA spiked in. Subset noted: FACS-sorted CD8+CD4-CCR7+CD45RA+ naive T cells. The source is a human donor in good health. Some libraries in this study had Jurkat cell RNA spiked in.

V gene TRBV12-3 or TRBV12-4 combines with J gene TRBJ1-4; possibly TRBD1 for D (5 bases). V was cut by 7 bases and J by 7 bases, with 19 bases left in between. This CDR3 has 15 residues. This CDR3 is CASNTKEGPGEKLFF. CDR3 coding DNA: TGTGCCAGCAATACCAAGGAGGGACCGGGTGAAAAACTGTTTTTT.

The chain is built from TRBV12-3 or TRBV12-4 and TRBJ1-2; D uncertain. Trimming took off 3 bases at V and 6 bases at J, with 11 bases between the two ends. CDR3 length equals 13 residues. As DNA, the CDR3 is TGTGCCAGCAGTTTTGCCGTGAGAGATGGCTACACCTTC. Amino acid sequence: CASSFAVRDGYTF.

This clonotype was observed a few times. The chain is built from TRBV7-9 and TRBJ2-7; 7 positions match TRBD1. The germline gives CDR1 SEHNR, CDR2 FQNEAQ (reference sequence). The CDR3 has 16 amino acids. V lost 1 base, J lost 1 base, and 7 bases stayed unmatched. Written as DNA, the CDR3 is TGTGCCAGCAGCTTAGTGTACGGGACAGTATCCTACGAGCAGTACTTC. This translates into CASSLVYGTVSYEQYF.

This clonotype appeared a few times. This rearrangement joins TRBV6-5 to TRBJ1-2; possibly TRBD1 for D (5 bases). CDR3 length: 19 residues. Trimming left V 0 bases short and J 4 bases short, with 24 bases between. Germline V gene sequence: CDR1 MNHEY, CDR2 SVGAGI. CDR3 sequence reads: CASSYSTAKPTVLGYGYTF. The DNA for the CDR3 is TGTGCCAGCAGTTACTCGACCGCTAAACCGACAGTTTTGGGCTATGGCTACACCTTC.

This clonotype was detected ten times or more. This chain joins TRBV19 and TRBJ2-2, with no clear D. Trimming cost V 1 base and J 4 bases, with 10 bases left between them. The length of the CDR3 is 15 residues. Per the germline V gene, CDR1 is LNHDA and CDR2 is SQIVND (reference sequence). The CDR3: CASSIGVRSTGELFF. The CDR3 DNA reads as TGTGCCAGTAGTATAGGCGTAAGGTCCACCGGGGAGCTGTTTTTT.

Concerning this clonotype: With a much larger clone just one base away, this may be a read error. The chain combines TRBV5-6 with TRBJ1-5, with D possibly being TRBD1 (5 bases). The CDR3 consists of 14 residues. The germline gives CDR1 SGHDT, CDR2 YYEEEE. The CDR3, as DNA: TGTACCAGCAGCTTGGCCAGGGTGGATCAGCCCCAGCATTTT. Translating gives CTSSLARVDQPQHF. The entire variable domain, with the rest obtained from reference TRBV5-6 and TRBJ1-5, is as follows: DAGVTQSPTHLIKTRGQQVTLRCSPKSGHDTVSWYQQALGQGPQFIFQYYEEEERQRGNFPDRFSGHQFPNYSSELNVNALLLGDSALYLCTSSLARVDQPQHFGDGTRLSIL.

This clonotype was counted at least ten times. The V gene is TRBV24-1, the J gene TRBJ2-2, with no clear D. This CDR3 contains 12 residues. Trimming left V 5 bases short and J 7 bases short, with 7 bases between. Germline V gene sequence: CDR1 KGHDR, CDR2 SFDVKD. Written as DNA, the CDR3 is TGTGCCACCAGTGGTTCCGGCGGGGAGCTGTTTTTT. Amino acids: CATSGSGGELFF.

The count of this clonotype is one. A much larger clone differs from this one at a single base, so this may be a read error. V and J are TRBV4-3 and TRBJ2-2; D is undetermined. Germline values: CDR1 LGHNA, CDR2 YSLEER. Trimming pared 0 bases from V and 4 bases from J, leaving 9 bases between. CDR3 length equals 15 residues. The CDR3: CASSQESMATGELFF. The CDR3 DNA sequence: TGCGCCAGCAGCCAAGAGTCAATGGCCACCGGGGAGCTGTTTTTT.

In this sample, this clonotype turned up many times. The chain uses TRBV6-5 and TRBJ1-4; 8 bases match TRBD1. CDR3 length: 15 amino acids. The germline V gene has CDR1 MNHEY and CDR2 SVGAGI. With V trimmed by 5 bases and J by 7 bases, 9 bases remained unmatched. The CDR3 sequence: CASSKGTGVSEKLFF. In DNA form, the CDR3 reads TGTGCCAGCAGTAAGGGGACAGGTGTTAGTGAAAAACTGTTTTTT.

V gene TRBV12-3 or TRBV12-4 combines with J gene TRBJ2-7; D uncertain. Trimming removed 6 bases at V and 4 bases at J, with 10 bases between. This CDR3 is built from 12 residues. The CDR3: CASSLRWYEQYF. CDR3 in DNA: TGTGCCAGCAGCCTCCGGTGGTACGAGCAGTACTTC.